This record concerns one T cell receptor beta chain sequence. Its antigen is as yet unknown. This record belongs to a study of T cells in Graves' hyperthyroidism and ophthalmopathy. Study-level findings and limits: Blood also showed most of the thyroid clonotypes that were expanded above 0.001.

Amplification of TCR beta CDR3 regions used RNA as the template. RT-PCR in the first round (using the HTBI primer set) targeted the TCR CDR3. TCRdb independently ran MiXCR on the multiplex PCR reads; one entry per CDR3 protein. The sample holds under 300,000 distinct CDR3 sequences, roughly an eighth seen once. From germline, CDR1 is MNHNS and CDR2 SASEGT. The CDR3 totals 13 residues. V was cut by 9 bases and J by 6 bases, with 14 bases left in between. Absence of ophthalmopathy progression within 18 months defined stable Graves' hyperthyroidism. The sequence was obtained from a woman aged 35 to 49 with Graves' hyperthyroidism. This chain joins TRBV6-1 and TRBJ2-2; a weak D match, TRBD1 (6 bases). The sample taken for sequencing was blood. The CDR3 sequence is CASRGTTAGELFF. The CDR3 coding sequence is TGTGCCAGTAGAGGGACAACTGCCGGGGAGCTGTTTTTT.